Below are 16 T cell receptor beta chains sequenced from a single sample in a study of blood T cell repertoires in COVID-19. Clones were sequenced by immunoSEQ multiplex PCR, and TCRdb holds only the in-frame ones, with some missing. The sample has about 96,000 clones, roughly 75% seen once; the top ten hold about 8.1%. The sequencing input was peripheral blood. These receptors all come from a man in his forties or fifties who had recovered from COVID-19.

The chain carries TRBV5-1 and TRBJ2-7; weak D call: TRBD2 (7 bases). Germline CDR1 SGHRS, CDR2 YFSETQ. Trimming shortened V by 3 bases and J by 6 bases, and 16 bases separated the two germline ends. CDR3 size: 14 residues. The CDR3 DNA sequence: TGCGCCAGCAGCTCCGGGGGGCCCAAGTCCGAGCAGTACTTC. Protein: CASSSGGPKSEQYF.

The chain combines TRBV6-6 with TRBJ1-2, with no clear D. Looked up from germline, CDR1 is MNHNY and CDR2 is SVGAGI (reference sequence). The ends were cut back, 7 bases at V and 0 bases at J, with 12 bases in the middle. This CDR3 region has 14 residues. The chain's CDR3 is CASTRDGTNYGYTF. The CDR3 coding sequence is TGTGCCAGCACCCGGGATGGAACTAACTATGGCTACACCTTC.

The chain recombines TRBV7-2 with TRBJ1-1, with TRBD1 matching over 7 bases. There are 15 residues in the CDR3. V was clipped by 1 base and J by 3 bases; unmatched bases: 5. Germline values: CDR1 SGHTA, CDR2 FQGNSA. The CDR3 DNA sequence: TGTGCCAGCAGCTTAGAAAAGGGGGCTTACACTGAAGCTTTCTTT. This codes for CASSLEKGAYTEAFF.

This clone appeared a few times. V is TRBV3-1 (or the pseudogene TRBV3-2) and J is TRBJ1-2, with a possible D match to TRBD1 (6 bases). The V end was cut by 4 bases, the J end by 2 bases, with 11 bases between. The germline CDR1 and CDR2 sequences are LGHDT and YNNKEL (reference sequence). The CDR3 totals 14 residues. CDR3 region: CASSRTGTNYGYTF. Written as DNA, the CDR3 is TGTGCCAGCAGCCGGACCGGGACAAACTATGGCTACACCTTC.

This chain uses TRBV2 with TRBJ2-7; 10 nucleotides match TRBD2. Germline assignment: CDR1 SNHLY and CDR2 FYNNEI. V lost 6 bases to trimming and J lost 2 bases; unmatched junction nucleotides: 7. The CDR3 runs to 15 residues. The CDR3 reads CASRVTSGLTYEQYF. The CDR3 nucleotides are TGTGCCAGCAGAGTGACTAGCGGGTTAACCTACGAGCAGTACTTC.

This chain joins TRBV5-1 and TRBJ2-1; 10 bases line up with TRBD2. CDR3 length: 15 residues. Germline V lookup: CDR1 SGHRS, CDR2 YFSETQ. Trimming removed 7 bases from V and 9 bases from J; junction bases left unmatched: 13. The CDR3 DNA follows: TGCGCCAGCTTAGCGGGGGGCGGCTACGGTGGTGAGCAGTTCTTC. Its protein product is CASLAGGGYGGEQFF.

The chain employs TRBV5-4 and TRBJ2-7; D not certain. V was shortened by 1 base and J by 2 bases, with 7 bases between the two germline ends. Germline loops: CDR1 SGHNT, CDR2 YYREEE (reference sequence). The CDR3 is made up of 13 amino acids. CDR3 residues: CASSLPYAYEQYF. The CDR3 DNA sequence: TGTGCCAGCAGCTTGCCCTACGCCTACGAGCAGTACTTC.

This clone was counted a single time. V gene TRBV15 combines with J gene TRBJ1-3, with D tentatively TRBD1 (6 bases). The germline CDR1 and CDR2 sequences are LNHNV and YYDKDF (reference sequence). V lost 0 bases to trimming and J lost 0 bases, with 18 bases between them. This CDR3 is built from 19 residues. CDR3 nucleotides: TGTGCCACCAGCAGAGATAGTTATGACAGGTATTCCTCTGGAAACACCATATATTTT. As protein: CATSRDSYDRYSSGNTIYF. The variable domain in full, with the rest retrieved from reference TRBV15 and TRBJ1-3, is DAMVIQNPRYQVTQFGKPVTLSCSQTLNHNVMYWYQQKSSQAPKLLFHYYDKDFNNEADTPDNFQSRRPNTSFCFLDIRSPGLGDTAMYLCATSRDSYDRYSSGNTIYFGEGSWLTVV.

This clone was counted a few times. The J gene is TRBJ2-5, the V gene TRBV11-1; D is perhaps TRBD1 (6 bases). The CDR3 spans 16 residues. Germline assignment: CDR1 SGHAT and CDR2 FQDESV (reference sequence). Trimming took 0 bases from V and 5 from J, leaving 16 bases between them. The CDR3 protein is CASSLAPADSIETQYF. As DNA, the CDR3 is TGTGCCAGCAGCTTAGCGCCTGCGGACAGTATCGAGACCCAGTACTTC.

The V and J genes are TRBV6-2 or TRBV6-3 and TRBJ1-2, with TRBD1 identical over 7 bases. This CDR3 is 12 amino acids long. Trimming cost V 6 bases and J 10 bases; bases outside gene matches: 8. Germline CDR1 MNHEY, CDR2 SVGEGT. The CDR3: CASSFDRALYTF. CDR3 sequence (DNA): TGTGCCAGCAGCTTCGACAGGGCGCTCTACACCTTC.

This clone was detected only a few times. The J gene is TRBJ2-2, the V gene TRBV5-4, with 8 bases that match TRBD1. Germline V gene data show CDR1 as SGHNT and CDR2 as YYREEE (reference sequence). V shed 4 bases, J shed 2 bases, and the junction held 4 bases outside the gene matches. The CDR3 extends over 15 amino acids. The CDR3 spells CASSPGQVNTGELFF. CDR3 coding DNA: TGTGCCAGCAGCCCGGGACAGGTTAACACCGGGGAGCTGTTTTTT.

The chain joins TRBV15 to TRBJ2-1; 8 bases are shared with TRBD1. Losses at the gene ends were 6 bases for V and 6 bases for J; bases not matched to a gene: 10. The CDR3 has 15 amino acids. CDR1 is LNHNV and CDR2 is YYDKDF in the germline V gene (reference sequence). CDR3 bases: TGTGCCACCAGAACCCGGACAGGGATCTTCAATGAGCAGTTCTTC. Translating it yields CATRTRTGIFNEQFF.

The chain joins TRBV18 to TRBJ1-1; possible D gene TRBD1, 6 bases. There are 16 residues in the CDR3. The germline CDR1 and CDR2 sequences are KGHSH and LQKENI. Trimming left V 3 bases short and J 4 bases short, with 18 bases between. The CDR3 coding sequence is TGTGCCAGCTCACCGGGGCCCACCGGCAGGGGCACTGAAGCTTTCTTT. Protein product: CASSPGPTGRGTEAFF.

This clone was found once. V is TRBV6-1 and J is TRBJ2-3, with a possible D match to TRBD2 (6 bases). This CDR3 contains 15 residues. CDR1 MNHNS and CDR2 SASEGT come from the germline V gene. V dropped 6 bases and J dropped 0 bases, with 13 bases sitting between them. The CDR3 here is CASRGWGVSTDTQYF. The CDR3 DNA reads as TGTGCCAGCAGGGGTTGGGGGGTTAGCACAGATACGCAGTATTTT.

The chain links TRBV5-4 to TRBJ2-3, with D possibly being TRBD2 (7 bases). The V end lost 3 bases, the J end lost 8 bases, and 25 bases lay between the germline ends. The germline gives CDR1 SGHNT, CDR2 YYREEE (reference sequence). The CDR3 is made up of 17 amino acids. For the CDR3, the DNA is TGTGCCAGCAGCTCCCCCCTGAAGCGGGGCGCACAGGGTACGCAGTATTTT. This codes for CASSSPLKRGAQGTQYF.

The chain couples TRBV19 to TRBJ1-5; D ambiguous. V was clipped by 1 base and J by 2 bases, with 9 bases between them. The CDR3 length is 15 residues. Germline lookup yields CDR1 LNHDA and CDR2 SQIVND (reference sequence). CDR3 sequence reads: CASSIGGQGNQPQHF. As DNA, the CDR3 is TGTGCCAGTAGTATAGGAGGGCAGGGCAATCAGCCCCAGCATTTT.